This TCR beta chain was captured in a study of T-cell memory formation after mild COVID-19. In this sample, this clonotype turned up many times. Its antigen remains unidentified. With 1 base removed from V and 3 bases from J, the gap between germline ends came to 7 bases. Germline CDR1 and CDR2: SGHTA and FQGNSA. The CDR3 is 14 residues long. In TCRdb, the 5' RACE reads were re-called with MiXCR into one record per CDR3 protein. The data hold over 9,500 distinct CDR3 sequences, with about 15% observed a single time. Regarding the study as a whole: Among CD4+ contracting clones, most were CM and EM, and CD8+ ones EMRA.

The origin of this receptor is a young man who had mild COVID-19 (a few samples of this study predate the infection). Cell type and time point are not known. V usage is TRBV7-2 and J usage is TRBJ2-1; D is undetermined. Sequencing was done on a sample of PBMCs or a T cell subset sorted from them (not recorded which). The CDR3 protein is CASSLDGFYNEQFF. Written as DNA, the CDR3 is TGTGCCAGCAGCTTAGACGGGTTCTACAATGAGCAGTTCTTC.